One and the same sample provided the 4 T cell receptor beta chains below, sequenced in a study of tumor T cells in aggressive B-cell lymphoma. Sequencing used immunoSEQ multiplex PCR; TCRdb keeps in-frame clones, though not all of them. Of about 2,900 clones in the sample, around 90% are singletons; the top ten hold about 2.3%. The sequencing sample was made of tumor tissue. The origin of the receptors is an adult with diffuse large B cell lymphoma.

CDR3 nucleotide sequence: TGTGCCAGTAGAACACCAGGGGGCAGAGAAAAACTGTTTTTT. Translating it yields CASRTPGGREKLFF. The genes are TRBV19 and TRBJ1-4, with 8 bases aligning to TRBD1. CDR3 length: 14 residues. Germline V gives CDR1 LNHDA, CDR2 SQIVND (reference sequence). Losses at the gene ends were 6 bases for V and 8 bases for J; bases not matched to a gene: 8.

This chain connects TRBV18 to TRBJ1-1; D may be TRBD1 (6 bases). Germline assignment: CDR1 KGHSH and CDR2 LQKENI. This CDR3 has 13 amino acids. The V and J ends lost 4 bases and 1 base respectively, with 7 bases between them. CDR3 sequence: CASSQTGNTEAFF. The CDR3 DNA reads TGTGCCAGCTCACAGACAGGGAACACTGAAGCTTTCTTT.

The J gene is TRBJ2-5, the V gene TRBV4-2, with D tentatively TRBD2 (5 bases). The CDR3 sequence is 15 residues long. CDR1 is LGHNA, CDR2 YNFKEQ, per germline. The V gene lost 2 bases and the J gene lost 4 bases, with 14 bases spanning the gap. The CDR3 spells CASSQSPEEGETQYF. The CDR3 region has the DNA TGTGCCAGCAGCCAATCCCCGGAGGAAGGAGAGACCCAGTACTTC.

The V gene is TRBV18, the J gene TRBJ1-1; D gene uncertain. V dropped 1 base and J dropped 1 base, with 10 bases sitting between them. Germline CDR1 is KGHSH and CDR2 is LQKENI. The CDR3 covers 15 residues. The CDR3 DNA follows: TGTGCCAGCTCACCACTGGACGGAGGGAACACTGAAGCTTTCTTT. Protein sequence: CASSPLDGGNTEAFF.